This TCR beta chain was sequenced during a study of beta chain features in type 1 diabetes listed by TCRdb under 2018. General notes on the study: No differences in mean age, gender distribution, total cell number or subset yield were found between patients and healthy donors. Across all samples, 90 million to 130 million sorted cells were examined, and cell number per subset correlated strongly with RNA yield. Whereas all 30 or so donors provided naive and central memory subsets, regulatory and stem cell-like memory subsets were isolated from just 8 patients and roughly 8 healthy donors. In the study, recently diagnosed type 1 diabetes patients and matched healthy donors were compared on the TCRB repertoires of their sorted circulating CD4+ T cell subsets.

Each donor gave one peripheral blood draw, roughly 0.11 L on average, collected into heparinised tubes. A BD FACSAria II was used to sort naive, central memory, regulatory and stem cell-like memory CD4+ T cells with a panel that included CD45RO, CCR7, CD25, CD127, CD95 and CD27. A purity above 98% was achieved for all sorted populations. PBMCs were isolated right away by Lymphoprep density gradient centrifugation and were stained directly, without culture. So that batch effects would be minimized, each experiment stained and sorted samples in pairs, pairing one healthy donor with one patient. The entire isolated RNA was reverse transcribed using the High Capacity cDNA Reverse Transcription Kit, and thus expressed TCRB transcripts were sequenced. Naive, central memory and regulatory T cell samples underwent deep immunoSEQ sequencing, averaging around 3.9 million total reads per sample. Sorted cells were lysed in RLT buffer and RNA was extracted with DNase-treated RNeasy Micro or Mini kits, depending on cell number. Each cell subset was processed separately to prevent cross-contamination, with patient and healthy donor samples processed together. TCRB sequences were amplified from cDNA with the immunoSEQ multiplex PCR, producing 87-bp fragments spanning the CDR3 region. Sequencing of the amplicons was done on the Illumina HiSeq platform. The authors processed their data as follows. PCR bias was computationally corrected using synthetic template baselines, reads within Hamming distance 2 were collapsed, and singletons that could not be merged were discarded. By aligning reads against IMGT, V, D and J genes, CDR3 length, and insertions or deletions at six rearrangement sites were assigned. Within each subset, clonotype counts were normalized to sorted cell number, and only after that were true diversity and Gini coefficients computed with the tcR R package. The overlap coefficient, calculated on TCRB nucleotide sequences, was used to quantify repertoire sharing. Out-of-frame TCRB sequences from naive cells were analyzed to stand in for the pre-selection repertoire. Held by TCRdb, this immuneACCESS table contains in-frame sequences only and omits some clones. Under half of the omission traces to an unresolved V gene where checked; the cause of the rest is unknown. From that table come the V and J calls and clone size; the DNA was used to work out D and trimming. The sample yields about 250,000 clones; approximately 14% were counted once. Together, the top ten hold about 0.027% of the sample.

In this sample, this clone turned up once. No cognate antigen has been identified for it. Base qualities are not recorded, but no much larger clone differs from it by a single base. What the authors observed across the whole study: HLA sub-analyses involved small numbers of individuals, so any influence of HLA type on TCRB rearrangement remained unresolved. PCR may preferentially amplify shorter templates, but because patient and control samples were amplified and corrected together, any resulting skew would affect both groups equally. A moderate but significant shortening of TCRB CDR3 length was observed in type 1 diabetes patients in all four CD4+ subsets. Fewer insertions and more nucleotide deletions at VDJ recombination sites were observed in patients with type 1 diabetes, implying thymic rearrangement abnormalities. Because cDNA was sequenced instead of genomic DNA, highly expressing activated cells could be over-represented, though the groups showed no difference in activation or CD3 levels. The naive, central memory and regulatory TCRB repertoires appeared to resemble one another more closely among patients than among healthy donors.

Taken from cysteine to phenylalanine, the CDR3 has 15 residues. Solely the CDR3 DNA is kept, with 45 bases framed from the first base. The rearrangement joined TRBV21-1 to TRBJ2-2; the table's D gene call, TRBD2, was not cross checked with the DNA. TRBV21-1 is an annotated pseudogene. The sequence derives from a woman in her forties in good health. Sequencing input: naive CD4+ T cells from blood. This specimen's cell subset or site label, per the study, means: true naive CD4+ T cells. Here is the DNA: TGTGCCAGCAGCAAAGGCAGCGAGAACACCGGGGAGCTGTTTTTT. Translated, it gives CASSKGSENTGELFF.